This TCR beta chain was sequenced in a study of shared clonotypes between healthy human individuals. Study results and caveats: Non-shared clonotypes were found to have lower generation probabilities than the clonotypes that were shared by all four of the sorted-subset donors. Investigators collected only blood, and repertoires in tissues likely differ.

This CDR3 has 17 amino acids. V was trimmed by 3 bases and J by 0 bases, leaving 12 bases between them. The germline V gene encodes CDR1 MDHEN and CDR2 SYDVKM. Genomic DNA of each subset was evenly split across several immunoSEQ plates. TCRdb's copy holds only in-frame clones and misses some; the assay was immunoSEQ multiplex PCR. Of about 1.5 million clones in the sample, 95% to 99% were seen once. As for this clone: Antigen specificity is unknown.

Input material: naive CD4+ T cells sorted from blood. Noted subset: CD45RA+ positively selected. This receptor was identified in a man between 25 and 39 years old in good health. The V call is TRBV28, the J call TRBJ2-6; TRBD1 is a possible D gene (6 bases). This CDR3 reads CASSLPGVSSGANVLTF. DNA of the CDR3: TGTGCCAGCAGTTTGCCAGGGGTAAGCTCTGGGGCCAACGTCCTGACTTTC.